This T cell receptor (beta chain) was captured in a study of T cells expressing NK-cell markers (dated by TCRdb to 2018 to 2020). About the study as a whole: Three sorted T-cell subsets (CD3+CD56+NKG2C+, CD3+CD56+NKG2C- and CD3+CD56-NKG2C+) from several donors had their TCR beta-chain repertoires profiled. Randomly selected healthy volunteers, three men and five women, were used as the eight sequenced donors. Among the eight sequenced donors, only one was HCMV-seronegative, while the other seven were HCMV-seropositive. Sequencing of the libraries produced 2 x 150 bp reads on Illumina HiSeq 2000/2500, MiSeq or NextSeq.

A commercial ELISA kit detecting HCMV-specific IgG in serum was used to determine HCMV serostatus. Ficoll density gradient centrifugation was used to isolate peripheral blood mononuclear cells from blood. In the case of this clonotype: It has no known antigen specificity.

Overall results and qualifications from the work: In about 6 donors, the dominant CD3+CD56+NKG2C+ clonotypes were found to rank among the top 10 CD8+ clonotypes and to make up 1.0-7.0% of CD8+ T cells. It remained unclear whether the expanded NKG2C-expressing T cell clones were specific for HCMV antigens. Those dominant clonotypes were again the most abundant among CD3+CD56-NKG2C+ cells in a handful of donors, at roughly 28.3-65%.

CDR1 and CDR2 are read off the germline V gene (reference sequence) as LGHDT and YNNKEL. From its cysteine to its phenylalanine, the CDR3 spans 16 amino acids. Only the protein sequence is given. Sequencing was performed on an Illumina HiSeq 2000. The TCR beta cDNA libraries were made using 5'RACE template switching, a step that added both a universal primer site and unique molecular identifiers. cDNA synthesis was primed from the TCR beta constant segment, followed by two successive PCR amplification steps. The paper's data handling went like this. MIGEC was used to demultiplex reads and group the reads by UMI, and MiTCR was used to assemble and quantify clonotypes. To remove erroneous sequences, TCR cDNA sequences were retained only when supported by two or more reads. The tcR package was used for downstream repertoire analysis, and clonotypes were matched across fractions by CDR3 nucleotide sequence plus V segment. VDJmatch was used to annotate antigen specificity against VDJdb, with one amino acid substitution in CDR3 permitted. The reads were reprocessed in TCRdb, with one entry per CDR3 protein sequence and no accompanying DNA. The V and J calls come from TCRdb's annotation, not from the publication. The sample table gives some 340,000 distinct CDR3 sequences. The ten largest make up roughly 5.4% of the sample.

The sequenced sample consisted of blood T cells: a sorted CD56 or NKG2C T cell subset, CD4+ or CD8+ T cells, or bulk PBMC T cells (not recorded which). The chain employs TRBV3-1 and TRBJ2-3; absent DNA, TCRdb's TRBD2 call cannot be checked. This TCR derives from a man aged 18-75 years in good health. Here the CDR3 is given as CASSHGLAGVVDTQYF.